This T cell receptor beta chain was captured in a study of naive and memory T cell subsets. Germline CDR1 is MNHEY and CDR2 is SMNVEV (reference sequence). The CDR3 totals 17 residues. Germline trimming cut 5 bases from V and 2 bases from J; bases unmatched to any gene: 4. Two oligonucleotides, mixed equimolar, formed the beta constant-region primer covering TRBC1 and TRBC2. TCRdb independently ran MiXCR on the UMI-ligation and nested PCR reads; one entry per CDR3 protein. This table holds under 150,000 distinct CDR3 sequences, about 17% found once. J is TRBJ2-6 and V is TRBV27; 12 nucleotides match TRBD1. The receptor's source is a human donor in good health. Source material: naive CD4+ T cells from blood. The chain's CDR3 is CASSPGTGGAGANVLTF. The CDR3 coding sequence is TGTGCCAGCAGTCCGGGGACAGGGGGCGCTGGGGCCAACGTCCTGACTTTC.